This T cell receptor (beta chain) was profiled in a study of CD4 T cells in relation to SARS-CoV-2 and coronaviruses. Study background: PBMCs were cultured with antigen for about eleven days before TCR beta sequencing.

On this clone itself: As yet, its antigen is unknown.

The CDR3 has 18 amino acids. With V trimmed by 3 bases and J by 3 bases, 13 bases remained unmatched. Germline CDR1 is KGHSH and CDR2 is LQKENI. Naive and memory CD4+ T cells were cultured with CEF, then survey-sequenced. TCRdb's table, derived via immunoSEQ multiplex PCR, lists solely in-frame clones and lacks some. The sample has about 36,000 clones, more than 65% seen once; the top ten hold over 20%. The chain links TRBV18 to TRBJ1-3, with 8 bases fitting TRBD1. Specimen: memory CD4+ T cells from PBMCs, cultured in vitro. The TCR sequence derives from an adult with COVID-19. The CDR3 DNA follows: TGTGCCAGCTCACCTTTGAATCCGCAGGGGGCGCTTGGAAACACCATATATTTT. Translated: CASSPLNPQGALGNTIYF.